What follows are 17 T cell receptor beta chains derived from one specimen sequenced in a study of blood T cell repertoires in COVID-19. Clones were read by immunoSEQ multiplex PCR, and TCRdb kept only the in-frame ones, dropping some. Of about 100,000 clones listed, 65% to 90% are singletons. The sequencing input was PBMCs or T cells enriched from blood (not recorded which). The source of these receptors is a woman aged 50 to 60 who had recovered from COVID-19.

The V and J genes are TRBV7-9 and TRBJ1-2, with D tentatively TRBD1 (6 bases). V lost 3 bases, J lost 8 bases, and 19 bases lay in between. Germline-derived CDR1 and CDR2 are SEHNR and FQNEAQ (reference sequence). This CDR3 spans 15 amino acids. The CDR3 sequence: CASSLMQGRPWGYTF. CDR3 nucleotide sequence: TGTGCCAGCAGCTTGATGCAGGGGCGGCCTTGGGGCTACACCTTC.

V usage is TRBV30 and J usage is TRBJ1-6; D possibly corresponds to TRBD1 (6 bases). Between the trimmed V and J ends, which lost 3 bases and 13 bases, there was a span of 13 bases. Germline lookup yields CDR1 GTSNPN and CDR2 SVGIG (reference sequence). The CDR3 sequence is 12 residues long. This CDR3 reads CAWRALRGPLHF. CDR3 coding DNA: TGTGCCTGGAGGGCTCTCAGGGGCCCCCTCCACTTT.

The chain uses TRBV19 and TRBJ1-2; D remains unclear. Per the germline V gene, CDR1 is LNHDA and CDR2 is SQIVND (reference sequence). The CDR3 has 15 amino acids. V was cut by 5 bases and J by 12 bases, with 25 bases left in between. CDR3 coding DNA: TGTGCCAGTAGTCCCCAGGCAGGCTCAATCACGGTCCACACCTTC. This encodes CASSPQAGSITVHTF.

J is TRBJ2-1 and V is TRBV27, with TRBD2 matching 11 bases. The trim removed 4 bases at V and 5 bases at J, leaving 7 bases unmatched. Germline V gives CDR1 MNHEY, CDR2 SMNVEV (reference sequence). This CDR3 region has 16 residues. CDR3 DNA: TGTGCCAGCAGTTCTTTAGCGGGGGGGAGTCACAATGAGCAGTTCTTC. Its protein product is CASSSLAGGSHNEQFF.

V and J are TRBV5-8 and TRBJ2-7; 8 positions agree with TRBD1. CDR1 SGHTS and CDR2 YDEGEE come from the germline V gene. There are 15 residues in the CDR3. Germline trimming cut 6 bases from V and 4 bases from J; bases unmatched to any gene: 12. In DNA, the CDR3 is TGTGCCAGCAATTATCAGGGGGCGAAAGGGTACGAGCAGTACTTC. It yields the protein CASNYQGAKGYEQYF. The full variable domain, rest sourced from reference TRBV5-8 and TRBJ2-7, is EAGVTQSPTHLIKTRGQQATLRCSPISGHTSVYWYQQALGLGLQFLLWYDEGEERNRGNFPPRFSGRQFPNYSSELNVNALELEDSALYLCASNYQGAKGYEQYFGPGTRLTVT.

Only one count was recorded for this clone. V is TRBV3-1 (or the pseudogene TRBV3-2) and J is TRBJ1-4, with D unclear. The CDR3 length is 14 residues. V lost 4 bases, J lost 11 bases, and 17 bases lay in between. Germline CDR1 LGHDT, CDR2 YNNKEL (reference sequence). The CDR3 loop reads CASSPLPRVEKLFF. In DNA form, the CDR3 reads TGTGCCAGCAGCCCCCTCCCGAGGGTGGAGAAACTGTTTTTT.

CDR3 coding DNA: TGTGCCAGCAGGTATCGGGCGCGGGATTTCGGCTACACCTTC. Protein sequence: CASRYRARDFGYTF. The chain has TRBV6-5 and TRBJ1-2; D uncertain. The germline V gene has CDR1 MNHEY and CDR2 SVGAGI. This CDR3 is 14 amino acids long. Trimming stripped 6 bases from V and 8 bases from J, with 19 bases between.

V is TRBV9 and J is TRBJ1-1; D is unclear. Trimming took 4 bases from V and 1 from J, leaving 14 bases between them. Germline V gene lookup returns CDR1 SGDLS and CDR2 YYNGEE. The length of the CDR3 is 15 residues. The CDR3 reads CASSRREAGNTEAFF. The CDR3 DNA reads TGTGCCAGCAGCCGCCGAGAGGCGGGGAACACTGAAGCTTTCTTT.

The V gene is TRBV10-3, the J gene TRBJ1-6; TRBD1 matches 9 bases. Germline V gene data show CDR1 as ENHRY and CDR2 as SYGVKD. The CDR3 covers 13 residues. V lost 4 bases, J lost 11 bases, and 3 bases stayed unmatched. This chain's CDR3 is CAISAGQGAPLHF. In DNA form, the CDR3 reads TGTGCCATCAGTGCGGGACAGGGCGCACCCCTCCACTTT.

The J gene is TRBJ2-7, the V gene TRBV27; tentatively, D is TRBD1 (5 bases). Trimming cost V 3 bases and J 2 bases, with 11 bases left between them. The germline V gene has CDR1 MNHEY and CDR2 SMNVEV (reference sequence). CDR3 length equals 14 residues. This chain's CDR3 is CASSLTRVAYEQYF. As DNA, the CDR3 is TGTGCCAGCAGTTTGACCAGGGTAGCCTACGAGCAGTACTTC.

The gene calls are TRBV20-1 and TRBJ2-7; no clear D. In germline, CDR1 is DFQATT, CDR2 SNEGSKA (reference sequence). V shed 3 bases and J shed 3 bases, with 15 bases lying between them. This CDR3 is built from 14 residues. The CDR3 region has the DNA TGCAGTGCTAGTAAGCGACCAAATTTCTACGAGCAGTACTTC. It specifies CSASKRPNFYEQYF.

V and J are TRBV2 and TRBJ1-1, with 10 bases fitting TRBD1. Germline-derived CDR1 and CDR2 are SNHLY and FYNNEI. The CDR3 covers 13 residues. J was trimmed by 8 bases and V by 8 bases; bases with no gene match: 8. The CDR3 DNA reads as TGTGCCAGCGATAGACAGGGGGCTATGGAAGCTTTCTTT. Translation: CASDRQGAMEAFF.

V gene TRBV29-1 combines with J gene TRBJ2-3, with D unclear. Trimming shortened V by 1 base and J by 0 bases, and 11 bases separated the two germline ends. In germline, CDR1 is SQVTM, CDR2 ANQGSEA. CDR3 size: 15 residues. The CDR3 loop reads CSVEGGRESTDTQYF. The CDR3 DNA reads TGCAGCGTTGAAGGCGGCAGAGAAAGCACAGATACGCAGTATTTT.

This chain joins TRBV6-6 and TRBJ1-4; perhaps TRBD1 as D (5 bases). Trimming shortened V by 0 bases and J by 4 bases, and 9 bases separated the two germline ends. CDR1 and CDR2 (germline): MNHNY, SVGAGI (reference sequence). The CDR3 runs to 15 residues. The CDR3 is CASSYSTQVNEKLFF. In DNA form, the CDR3 reads TGTGCCAGCAGTTACTCGACACAGGTTAATGAAAAACTGTTTTTT.

The chain recombines TRBV5-4 with TRBJ2-7; no firm D call. The CDR3 covers 13 residues. The V gene lost 1 base and the J gene lost 0 bases, with 5 bases spanning the gap. Germline V gene data show CDR1 as SGHNT and CDR2 as YYREEE (reference sequence). The CDR3 sequence is CASSLPSSYEQYF. CDR3 DNA: TGTGCCAGCAGCTTGCCGAGCTCCTACGAGCAGTACTTC. Looking up the rest from reference TRBV5-4 and TRBJ2-7 gives the full variable domain: ETGVTQSPTHLIKTRGQQVTLRCSSQSGHNTVSWYQQALGQGPQFIFQYYREEENGRGNFPPRFSGLQFPNYSSELNVNALELDDSALYLCASSLPSSYEQYFGPGTRLTVT.

The chain recombines TRBV28 with TRBJ1-6, with 8 bases fitting TRBD1. The CDR3 totals 14 residues. The ends lost 7 bases at V and 7 bases at J; junction bases unmatched: 6. The germline gives CDR1 MDHEN, CDR2 SYDVKM. CDR3 residues: CASIQDRANSPLHF. DNA for the CDR3: TGTGCCAGCATTCAGGACAGGGCAAATTCACCCCTCCACTTT. The variable domain in full, with the rest retrieved from reference TRBV28 and TRBJ1-6, is DVKVTQSSRYLVKRTGEKVFLECVQDMDHENMFWYRQDPGLGLRLIYFSYDVKMKEKGDIPEGYSVSREKKERFSLILESASTNQTSMYLCASIQDRANSPLHFGNGTRLTVT.

The chain carries TRBV3-1 (or the pseudogene TRBV3-2) and TRBJ2-7; D call uncertain. V lost 2 bases and J 3 bases, leaving 14 bases between the germline ends. Germline V gives CDR1 LGHDT, CDR2 YNNKEL (reference sequence). The length of the CDR3 is 15 residues. The chain's CDR3 is CASSQSAQPVYEQYF. CDR3 nucleotides: TGTGCCAGCAGCCAATCCGCCCAACCGGTCTACGAGCAGTACTTC.